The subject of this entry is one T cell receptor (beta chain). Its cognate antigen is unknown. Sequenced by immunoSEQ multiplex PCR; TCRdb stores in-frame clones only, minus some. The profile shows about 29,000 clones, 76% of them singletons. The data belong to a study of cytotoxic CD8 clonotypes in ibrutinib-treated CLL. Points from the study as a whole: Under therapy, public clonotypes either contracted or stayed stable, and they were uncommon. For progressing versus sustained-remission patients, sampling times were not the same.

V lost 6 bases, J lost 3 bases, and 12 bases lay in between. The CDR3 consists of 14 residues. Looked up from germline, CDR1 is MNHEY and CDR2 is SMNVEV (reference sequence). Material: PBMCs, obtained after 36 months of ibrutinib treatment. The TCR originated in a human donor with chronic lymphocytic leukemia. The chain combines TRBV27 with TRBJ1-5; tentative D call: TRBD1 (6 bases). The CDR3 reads CASRPGQLNQPQHF. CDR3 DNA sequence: TGTGCCAGCAGGCCCGGACAGCTCAATCAGCCCCAGCATTTT.